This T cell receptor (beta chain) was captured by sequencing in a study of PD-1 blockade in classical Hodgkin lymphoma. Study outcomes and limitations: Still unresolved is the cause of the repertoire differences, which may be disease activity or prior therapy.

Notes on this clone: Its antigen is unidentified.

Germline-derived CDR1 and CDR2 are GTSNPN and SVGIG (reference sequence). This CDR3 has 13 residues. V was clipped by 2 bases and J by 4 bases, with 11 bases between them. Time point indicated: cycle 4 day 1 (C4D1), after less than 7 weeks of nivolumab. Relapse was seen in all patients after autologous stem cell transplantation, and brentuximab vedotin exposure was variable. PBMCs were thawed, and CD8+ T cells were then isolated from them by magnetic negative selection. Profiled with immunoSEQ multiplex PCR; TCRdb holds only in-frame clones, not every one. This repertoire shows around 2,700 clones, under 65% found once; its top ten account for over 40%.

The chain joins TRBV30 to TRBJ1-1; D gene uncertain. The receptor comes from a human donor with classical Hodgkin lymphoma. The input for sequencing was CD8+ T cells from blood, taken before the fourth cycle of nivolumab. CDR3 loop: CAWSNAGVTEAFF. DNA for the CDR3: TGTGCCTGGAGTAATGCCGGGGTCACTGAAGCTTTCTTT.